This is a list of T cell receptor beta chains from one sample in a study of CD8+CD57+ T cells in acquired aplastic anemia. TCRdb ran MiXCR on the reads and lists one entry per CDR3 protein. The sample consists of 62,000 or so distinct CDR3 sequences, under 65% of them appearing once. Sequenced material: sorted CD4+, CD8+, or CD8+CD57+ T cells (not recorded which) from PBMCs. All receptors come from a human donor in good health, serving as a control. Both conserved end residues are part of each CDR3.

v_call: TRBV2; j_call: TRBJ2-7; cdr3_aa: CASSDYIYEQYF
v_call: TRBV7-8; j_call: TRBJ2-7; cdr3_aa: CASSPYNRQGMEQYF
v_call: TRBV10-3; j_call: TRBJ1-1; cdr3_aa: CAISWDPGTEAFF
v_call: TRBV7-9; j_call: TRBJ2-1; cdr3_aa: CASSLYLNEQFF
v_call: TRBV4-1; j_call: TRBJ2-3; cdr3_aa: CASSQAPGLASDTQYF
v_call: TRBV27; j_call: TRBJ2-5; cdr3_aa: CASSLKGGTQYF
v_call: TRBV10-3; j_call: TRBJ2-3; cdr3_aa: CAIGTSGLTDTQYF
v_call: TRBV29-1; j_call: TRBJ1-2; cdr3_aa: CSVPPTGTDGYTF
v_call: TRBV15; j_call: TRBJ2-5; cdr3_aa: CATSKYHTGDQETQYF
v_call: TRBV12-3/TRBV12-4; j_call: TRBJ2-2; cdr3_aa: CASTPDPGGAGELFF
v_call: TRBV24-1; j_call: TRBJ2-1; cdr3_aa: CATSDQRTADEQFF
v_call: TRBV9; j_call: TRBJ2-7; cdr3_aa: CASSVDGGRAYEQYF
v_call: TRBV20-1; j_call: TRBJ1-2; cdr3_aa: CSVVDGSNYGYTF
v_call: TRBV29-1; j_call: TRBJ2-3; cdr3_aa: CSVASGDTDTQYF
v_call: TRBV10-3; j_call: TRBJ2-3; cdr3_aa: CVIRMLAGNTDTQYF
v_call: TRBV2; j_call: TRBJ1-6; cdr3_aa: CASTTGRGSPLHF
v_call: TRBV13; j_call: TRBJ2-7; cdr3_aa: CASSPSVGGYYEQYF
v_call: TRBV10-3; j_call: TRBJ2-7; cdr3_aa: CAISSSDRVYEQYF
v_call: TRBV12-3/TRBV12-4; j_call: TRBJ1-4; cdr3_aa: CASSLGGEKLFF
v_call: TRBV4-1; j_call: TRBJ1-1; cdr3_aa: CASSQPGTGAEAFF
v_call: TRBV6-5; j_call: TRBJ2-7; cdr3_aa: CASSLTGEGSYEQYF
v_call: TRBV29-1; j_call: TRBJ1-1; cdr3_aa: CSVEVNTEAFF
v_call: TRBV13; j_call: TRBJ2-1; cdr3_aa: CASSSRDTGLTSSYNEQFF
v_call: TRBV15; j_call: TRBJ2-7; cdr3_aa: CATSRAAGLGYEQYF
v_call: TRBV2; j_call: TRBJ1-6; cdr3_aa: CASSNGGQGGSPLHF
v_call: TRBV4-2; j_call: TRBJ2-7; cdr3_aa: CASSQGGFYEQYF
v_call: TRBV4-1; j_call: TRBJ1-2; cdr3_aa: CASSRAGTPPDGYTF
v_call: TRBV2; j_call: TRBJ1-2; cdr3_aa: CASNIFADYGYTF
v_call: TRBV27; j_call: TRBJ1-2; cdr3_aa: CASSSDRGSEGYTF
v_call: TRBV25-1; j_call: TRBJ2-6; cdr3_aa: CASSEAGGSSGANVLTF
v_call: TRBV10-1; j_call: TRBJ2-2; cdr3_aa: CASSERETGELFF
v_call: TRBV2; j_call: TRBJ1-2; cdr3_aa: CASTGQGANGYTF
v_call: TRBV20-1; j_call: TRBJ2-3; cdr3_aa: CSARGLGGDTDTQYF
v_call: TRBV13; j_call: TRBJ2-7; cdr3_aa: CASSLPLYEQYF
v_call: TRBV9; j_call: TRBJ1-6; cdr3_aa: CASSVAEYNSPLHF
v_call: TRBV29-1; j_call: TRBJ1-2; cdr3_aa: CSVENGRSYGYTF
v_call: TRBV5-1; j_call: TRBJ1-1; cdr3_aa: CASSLEPQRAFF
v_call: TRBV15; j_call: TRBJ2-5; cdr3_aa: CATSRDPWGPQETQYF
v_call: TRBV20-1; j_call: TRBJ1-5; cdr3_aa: CSARGGEGPPHF
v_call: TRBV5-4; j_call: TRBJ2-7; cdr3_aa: CASSLTEGYEQYF
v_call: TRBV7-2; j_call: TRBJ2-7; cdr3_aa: CASSYRGQSYEQYF
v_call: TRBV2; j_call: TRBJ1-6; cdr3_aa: CASRDGQGDNSPLHF
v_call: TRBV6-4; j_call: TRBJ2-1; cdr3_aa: CASSPTVSGDNEQFF
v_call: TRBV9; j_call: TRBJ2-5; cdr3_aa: CASSGGLAGAEETQYF
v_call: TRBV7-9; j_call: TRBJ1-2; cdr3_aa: CASSLVGDRGYTF
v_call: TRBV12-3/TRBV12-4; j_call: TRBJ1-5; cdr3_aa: CASSREGGNQPQHF
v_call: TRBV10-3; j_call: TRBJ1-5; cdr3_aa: CAISGGTGDNQPQHF
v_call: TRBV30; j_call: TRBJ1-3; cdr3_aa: CAWNWLPGLGNTIYF
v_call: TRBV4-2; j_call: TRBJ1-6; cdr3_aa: CASSQQLWPGQGTVSPLHF
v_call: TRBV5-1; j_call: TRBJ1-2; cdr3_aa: CASSLETGQAGGYTF
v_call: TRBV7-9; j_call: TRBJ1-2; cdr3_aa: CASRPLANYGYTF
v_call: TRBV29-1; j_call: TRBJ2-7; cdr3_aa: CSVPGTGSSYEQYF
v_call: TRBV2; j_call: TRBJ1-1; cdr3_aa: CASSRTGWTEAFF
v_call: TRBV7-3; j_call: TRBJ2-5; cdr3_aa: CASSRRTQETQYF
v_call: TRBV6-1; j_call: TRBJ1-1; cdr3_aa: CASSEIGGVRTVAFF
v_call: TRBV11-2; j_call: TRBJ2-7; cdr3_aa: CASSLRATGGHYEQYF
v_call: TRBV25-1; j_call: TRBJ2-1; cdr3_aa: CASSDRDFWGCNEQFF
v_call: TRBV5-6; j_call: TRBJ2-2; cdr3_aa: CASSWGLAVNPGELFF
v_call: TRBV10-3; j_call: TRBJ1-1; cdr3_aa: CASSAGNTEAFF